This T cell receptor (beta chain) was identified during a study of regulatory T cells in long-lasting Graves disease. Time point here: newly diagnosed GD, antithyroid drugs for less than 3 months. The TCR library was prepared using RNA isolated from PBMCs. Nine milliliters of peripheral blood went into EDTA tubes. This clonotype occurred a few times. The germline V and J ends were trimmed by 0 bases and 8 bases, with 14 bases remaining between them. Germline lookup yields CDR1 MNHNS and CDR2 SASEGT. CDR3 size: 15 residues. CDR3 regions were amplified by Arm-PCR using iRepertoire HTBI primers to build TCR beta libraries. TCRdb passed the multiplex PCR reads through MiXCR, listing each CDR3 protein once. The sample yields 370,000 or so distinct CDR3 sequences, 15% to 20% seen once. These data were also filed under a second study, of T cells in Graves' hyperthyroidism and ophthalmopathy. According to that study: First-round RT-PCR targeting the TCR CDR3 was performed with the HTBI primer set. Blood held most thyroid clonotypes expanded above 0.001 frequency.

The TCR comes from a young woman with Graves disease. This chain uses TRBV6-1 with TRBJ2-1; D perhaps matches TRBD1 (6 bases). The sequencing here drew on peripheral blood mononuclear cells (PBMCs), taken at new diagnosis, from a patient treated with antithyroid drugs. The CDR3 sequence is CASSEAPGARDEQFF. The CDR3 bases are TGTGCCAGCAGTGAAGCGCCAGGGGCGCGGGATGAGCAGTTCTTC.